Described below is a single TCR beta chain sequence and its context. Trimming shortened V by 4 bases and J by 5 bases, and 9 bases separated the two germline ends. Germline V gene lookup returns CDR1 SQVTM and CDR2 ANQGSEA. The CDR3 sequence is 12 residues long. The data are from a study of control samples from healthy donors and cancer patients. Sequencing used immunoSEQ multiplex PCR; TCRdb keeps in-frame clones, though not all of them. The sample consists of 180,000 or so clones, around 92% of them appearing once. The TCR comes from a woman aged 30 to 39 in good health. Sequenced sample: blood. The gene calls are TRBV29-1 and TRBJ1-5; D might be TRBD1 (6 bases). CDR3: CSVAEGDQPQHF. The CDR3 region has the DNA TGCAGCGTTGCGGAGGGGGATCAGCCCCAGCATTTT.